Each of the 9 T cell receptor beta chains below was sequenced from the same sample in a study of low-dose radiotherapy and immunotherapy resistance in tumors. Indicated time point: before trial treatment. Alpha- and beta-chain coverage of first-strand cDNA came from TRAV- and TRBV-specific primers. TCRs were amplified for 15 to 25 PCR cycles with a constant-region primer and V-primer adapter. One entry per CDR3 protein results from TCRdb running MiXCR on the reads. The sample contains about 82,000 distinct CDR3 sequences, about 20% of which appear only once. The sample in question was PBMCs, obtained before treatment. The receptors stem from a male donor with prostate cancer.

The table lists this clonotype with many counts. This chain connects TRBV29-1 to TRBJ2-7, with D possibly being TRBD1 (5 bases). V lost 4 bases to trimming and J lost 4 bases, with 11 bases between them. Germline-derived CDR1 and CDR2 are SQVTM and ANQGSEA. This CDR3 is built from 12 residues. Here the CDR3 DNA reads TGCAGCGTTGGTCCCTCAGGGTACGAGCAGTACTTC. It translates to CSVGPSGYEQYF.

This clonotype appeared many times. The rearrangement links TRBV20-1 to TRBJ2-1; 9 bases agree with TRBD2. V trimming: 5 bases; J trimming: 10 bases; junction bases outside the gene matches: 6. Germline values: CDR1 DFQATT, CDR2 SNEGSKA (reference sequence). The CDR3 covers 12 residues. In nucleotides, the CDR3 is TGCAGTGCTCCCGGGACTAGCCTGGAGCAGTTCTTC. Translating gives CSAPGTSLEQFF.

This clonotype was counted many times. The chain has TRBV7-2 and TRBJ2-1; 7 bases fit TRBD2. The J segment lost 7 bases and the V segment lost 2 bases, leaving 14 bases of the junction unmatched. Germline CDR1 reads SGHTA; CDR2 reads FQGNSA. CDR3 length: 17 residues. The CDR3 protein is CASSLRRGGGVENEQFF. The CDR3 DNA follows: TGTGCCAGCAGCTTACGACGTGGGGGGGGGGTTGAAAATGAGCAGTTCTTC.

On this clonotype itself: Since a far larger clone is one base different, this is likely a read error. The genes are TRBV6-5 and TRBJ2-1; 9 bases match TRBD2. Germline V gene data show CDR1 as MNHEY and CDR2 as SVGAGI. This CDR3 region has 15 residues. As DNA, the CDR3 is TGTGCCAGCAGTGAGGCTAGCGGGACCTACAAGGAGCAGTTCTTC. This sequence encodes CASSEASGTYKEQFF.

This clonotype showed up many times. This rearrangement joins TRBV1 to TRBJ2-3. TRBV1 is flagged as a pseudogene. The CDR3 covers 15 residues. The CDR3 protein is CTSSQEGSSTDTQYF. The CDR3 DNA follows: TGCACCAGCAGCCAAGAAGGCAGTAGCACAGATACGCAGTATTTT.

Comment on this clonotype: The DNA is omitted, as the CDR3 cannot be located on it reliably, and the CDR3 follows TCRdb's listing. The chain is built from TRBV7-5 and TRBJ2-2; the D segment call TRBD2 is taken from the table without a DNA check. TRBV7-5 is given as a pseudogene. The CDR3 spans 20 residues, counting both ends. The CDR3 sequence is CISVPVPGTSGRWHTGELFF.

This clonotype was seen at least ten times. The chain links TRBV20-1 to TRBJ1-5, with D perhaps TRBD1 (5 bases). Germline V gene sequence: CDR1 DFQATT, CDR2 SNEGSKA (reference sequence). This CDR3 spans 16 amino acids. The germline V and J ends were trimmed by 5 bases and 3 bases, with 20 bases remaining between them. The CDR3: CSALEPGGGFNQPQHF. CDR3 bases: TGCAGTGCTCTAGAGCCTGGGGGAGGCTTCAATCAGCCCCAGCATTTT.

The chain employs TRBV12-3 or TRBV12-4 and TRBJ2-1; D gene uncertain. The V gene lost 3 bases and the J gene lost 2 bases, with 14 bases spanning the gap. CDR3 length: 16 amino acids. The CDR3 bases are TGTGCCAGCAGTTTGAGGTCGACCGCGCCCTACAATGAGCAGTTCTTC. As protein: CASSLRSTAPYNEQFF.

CDR3 nucleotide sequence: TGTGCCAGCAGCCCAAGTGCAGGGGGCTACACCTTC. This translates into CASSPSAGGYTF. The J gene is TRBJ1-2, the V gene TRBV3-1; possible D gene TRBD1, 5 bases. The CDR3 covers 12 residues. V lost 4 bases to trimming and J lost 8 bases, with 11 bases between them. The germline gives CDR1 LGHDT, CDR2 YNNKEL (reference sequence).